This T cell receptor beta chain was captured in a study of cytomegalovirus exposure and HLA in healthy donors. About the study: According to later analysis, the same platform produced the roughly 120 validation and several hundred first-cohort repertoires.

The donors were members of the validation cohort, which comprised 100 to 150 subjects and was separate from the first cohort of more than 500 subjects. Using immunoSEQ multiplex PCR, the repertoire was profiled, and TCRdb retains in-frame clones only, with some absent. The table shows under 200,000 clones, with around 96% occurring only once. Points on this clone: Its matching antigen is unknown.

Germline CDR1 reads MNHNY; CDR2 reads SVGAGI (reference sequence). The ends were cut back, 2 bases at V and 4 bases at J, with 16 bases in the middle. CDR3 length equals 16 residues. Study-level findings and limits: The authors enumerated 150 to 200 TCR beta chains as linked to cytomegalovirus. Some public TCRs appeared in many individuals, while most sequences were rare.

This receptor was obtained from a woman aged 18-29 years in good health and CMV-seronegative. The chain employs TRBV6-6 and TRBJ2-3; D not resolved. Sequenced: PBMCs. The CDR3 loop is CASSYGLGRSPDTQYF. In nucleotides, the CDR3 is TGTGCCAGCAGTTACGGGTTGGGCAGGTCCCCAGATACGCAGTATTTT.